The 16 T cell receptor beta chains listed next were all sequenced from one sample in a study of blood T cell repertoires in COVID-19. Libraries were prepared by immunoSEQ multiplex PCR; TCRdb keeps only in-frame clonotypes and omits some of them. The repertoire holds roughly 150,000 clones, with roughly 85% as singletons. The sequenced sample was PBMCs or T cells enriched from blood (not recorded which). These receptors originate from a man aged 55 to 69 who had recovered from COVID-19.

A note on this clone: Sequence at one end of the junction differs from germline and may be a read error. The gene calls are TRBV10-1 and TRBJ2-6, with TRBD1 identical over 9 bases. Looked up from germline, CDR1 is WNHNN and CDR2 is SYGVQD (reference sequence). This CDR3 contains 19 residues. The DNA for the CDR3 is TGCGCCAGGAGTGCCGATCCGGACAGGGGAAAGTCTGGGGCCAACGTCCTGACTTTC. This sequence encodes CARSADPDRGKSGANVLTF.

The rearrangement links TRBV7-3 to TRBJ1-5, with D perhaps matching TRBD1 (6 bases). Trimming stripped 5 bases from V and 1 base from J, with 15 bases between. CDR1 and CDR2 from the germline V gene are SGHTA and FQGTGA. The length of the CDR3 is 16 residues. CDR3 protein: CASSPPGHGSNQPQHF. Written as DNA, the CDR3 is TGTGCCAGCAGCCCCCCGGGACATGGCAGCAATCAGCCCCAGCATTTT.

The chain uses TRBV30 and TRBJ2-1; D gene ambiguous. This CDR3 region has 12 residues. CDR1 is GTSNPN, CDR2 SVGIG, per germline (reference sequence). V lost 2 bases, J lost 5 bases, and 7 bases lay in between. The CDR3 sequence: CAWSPSNNEQFF. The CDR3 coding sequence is TGTGCCTGGAGTCCCTCTAACAATGAGCAGTTCTTC.

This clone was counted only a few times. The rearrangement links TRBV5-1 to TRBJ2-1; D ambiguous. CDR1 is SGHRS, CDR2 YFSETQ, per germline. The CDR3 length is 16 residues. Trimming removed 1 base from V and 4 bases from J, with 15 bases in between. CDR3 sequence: CASSLSTSRIYNEQFF. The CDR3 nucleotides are TGCGCCAGCAGCTTGTCCACGTCTAGGATATACAATGAGCAGTTCTTC.

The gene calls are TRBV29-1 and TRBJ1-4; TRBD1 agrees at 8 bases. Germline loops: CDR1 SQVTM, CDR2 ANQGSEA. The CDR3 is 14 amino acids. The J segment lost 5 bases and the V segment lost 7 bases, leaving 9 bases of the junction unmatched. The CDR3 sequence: CSGPRTGQNEKLFF. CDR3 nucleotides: TGCAGCGGCCCCCGGACAGGGCAGAATGAAAAACTGTTTTTT.

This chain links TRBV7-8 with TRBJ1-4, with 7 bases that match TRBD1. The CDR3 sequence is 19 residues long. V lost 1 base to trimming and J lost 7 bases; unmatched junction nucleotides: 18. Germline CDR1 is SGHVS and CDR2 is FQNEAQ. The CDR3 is CASSLVGGRGGGYGEKLFF. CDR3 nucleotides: TGTGCCAGCAGCTTAGTAGGGGGCAGGGGAGGAGGCTATGGTGAAAAACTGTTTTTT.

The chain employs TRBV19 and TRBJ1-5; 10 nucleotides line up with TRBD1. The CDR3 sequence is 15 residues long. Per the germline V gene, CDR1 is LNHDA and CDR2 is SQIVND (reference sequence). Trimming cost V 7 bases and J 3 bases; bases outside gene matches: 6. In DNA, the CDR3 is TGTGCCAGTACCCTGGACAGGGGGATCAATCAGCCCCAGCATTTT. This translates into CASTLDRGINQPQHF.

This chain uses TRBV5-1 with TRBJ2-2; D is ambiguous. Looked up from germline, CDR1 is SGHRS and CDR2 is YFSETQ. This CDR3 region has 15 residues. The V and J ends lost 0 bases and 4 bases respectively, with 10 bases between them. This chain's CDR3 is CASSLDVSATGELFF. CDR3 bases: TGCGCCAGCAGCTTGGACGTCAGTGCCACCGGGGAGCTGTTTTTT.

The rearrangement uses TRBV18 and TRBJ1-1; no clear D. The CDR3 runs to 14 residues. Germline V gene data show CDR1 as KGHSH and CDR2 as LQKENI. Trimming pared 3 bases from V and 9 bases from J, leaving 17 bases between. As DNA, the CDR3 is TGTGCCAGCTCACCGGAATTTTTGGGAGATCAAGCTTTCTTT. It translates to CASSPEFLGDQAFF.

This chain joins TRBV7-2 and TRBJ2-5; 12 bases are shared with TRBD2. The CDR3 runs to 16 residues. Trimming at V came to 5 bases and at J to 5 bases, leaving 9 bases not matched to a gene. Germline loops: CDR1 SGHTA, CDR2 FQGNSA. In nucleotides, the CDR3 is TGTGCCAGCAGCCAAGGGGCTAGCGGGGGGGGTGAGACCCAGTACTTC. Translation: CASSQGASGGGETQYF.

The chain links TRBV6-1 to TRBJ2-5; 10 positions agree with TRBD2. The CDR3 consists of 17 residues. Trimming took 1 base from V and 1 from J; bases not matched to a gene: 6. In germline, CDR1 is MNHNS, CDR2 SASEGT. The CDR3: CASSEGATSGFQETQYF. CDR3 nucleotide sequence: TGTGCCAGCAGTGAAGGGGCGACTAGCGGGTTCCAAGAGACCCAGTACTTC.

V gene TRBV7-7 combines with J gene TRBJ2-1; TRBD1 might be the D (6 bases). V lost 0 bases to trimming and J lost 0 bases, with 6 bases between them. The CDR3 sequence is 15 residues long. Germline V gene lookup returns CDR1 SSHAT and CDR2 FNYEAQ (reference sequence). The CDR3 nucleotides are TGTGCCAGCAGCTTAGCACAGGGCTCCTACAATGAGCAGTTCTTC. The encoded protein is CASSLAQGSYNEQFF. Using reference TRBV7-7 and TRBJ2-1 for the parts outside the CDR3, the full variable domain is GAGVSQSPRYKVTKRGQDVTLRCDPISSHATLYWYQQALGQGPEFLTYFNYEAQPDKSGLPSDRFSAERPEGSISTLTIQRTEQRDSAMYRCASSLAQGSYNEQFFGPGTRLTVL.

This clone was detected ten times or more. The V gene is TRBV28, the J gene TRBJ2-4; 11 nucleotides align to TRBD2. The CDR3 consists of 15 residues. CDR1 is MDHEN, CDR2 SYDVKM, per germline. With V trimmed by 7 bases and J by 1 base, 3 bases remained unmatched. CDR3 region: CASMTSGIAKNIQYF. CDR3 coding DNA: TGTGCCAGCATGACTAGCGGGATTGCCAAAAACATTCAGTACTTC.

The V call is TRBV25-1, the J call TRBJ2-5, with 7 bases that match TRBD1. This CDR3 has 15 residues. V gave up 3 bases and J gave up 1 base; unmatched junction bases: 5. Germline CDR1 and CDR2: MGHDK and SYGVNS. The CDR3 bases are TGTGCCAGCAGTGATACGACAGGGCCCCAAGAGACCCAGTACTTC. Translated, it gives CASSDTTGPQETQYF.

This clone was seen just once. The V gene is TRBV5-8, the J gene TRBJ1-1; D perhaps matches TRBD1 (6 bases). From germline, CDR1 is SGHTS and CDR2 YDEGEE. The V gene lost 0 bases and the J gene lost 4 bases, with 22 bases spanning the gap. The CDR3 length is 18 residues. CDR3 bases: TGTGCCAGCAGCTTGGTACGACAGGCCATTAAGGGGGTCACTGAAGCTTTCTTT. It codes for CASSLVRQAIKGVTEAFF.

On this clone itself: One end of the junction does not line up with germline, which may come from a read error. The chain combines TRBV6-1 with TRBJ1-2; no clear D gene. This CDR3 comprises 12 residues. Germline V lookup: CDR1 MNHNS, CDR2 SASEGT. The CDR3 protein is CASSEKGRGLPF. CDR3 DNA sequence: TGTGCCAGCAGTGAAAAAGGTCGAGGCCTTCCCTTC.